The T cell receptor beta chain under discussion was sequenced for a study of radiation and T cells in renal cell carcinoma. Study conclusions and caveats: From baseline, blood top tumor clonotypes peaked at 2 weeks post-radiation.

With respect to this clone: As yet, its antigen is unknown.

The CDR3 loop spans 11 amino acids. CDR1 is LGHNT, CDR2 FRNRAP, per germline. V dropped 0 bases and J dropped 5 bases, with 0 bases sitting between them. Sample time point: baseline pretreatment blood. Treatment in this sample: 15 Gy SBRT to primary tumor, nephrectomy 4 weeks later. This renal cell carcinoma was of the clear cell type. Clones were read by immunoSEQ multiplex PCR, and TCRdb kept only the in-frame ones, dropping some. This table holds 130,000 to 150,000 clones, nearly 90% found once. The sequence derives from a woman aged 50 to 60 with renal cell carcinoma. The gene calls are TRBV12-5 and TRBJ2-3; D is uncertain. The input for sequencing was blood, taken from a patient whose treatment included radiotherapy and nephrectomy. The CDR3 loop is CASGLVDTQYF. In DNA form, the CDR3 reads TGTGCTAGTGGTTTGGTAGATACGCAGTATTTT.